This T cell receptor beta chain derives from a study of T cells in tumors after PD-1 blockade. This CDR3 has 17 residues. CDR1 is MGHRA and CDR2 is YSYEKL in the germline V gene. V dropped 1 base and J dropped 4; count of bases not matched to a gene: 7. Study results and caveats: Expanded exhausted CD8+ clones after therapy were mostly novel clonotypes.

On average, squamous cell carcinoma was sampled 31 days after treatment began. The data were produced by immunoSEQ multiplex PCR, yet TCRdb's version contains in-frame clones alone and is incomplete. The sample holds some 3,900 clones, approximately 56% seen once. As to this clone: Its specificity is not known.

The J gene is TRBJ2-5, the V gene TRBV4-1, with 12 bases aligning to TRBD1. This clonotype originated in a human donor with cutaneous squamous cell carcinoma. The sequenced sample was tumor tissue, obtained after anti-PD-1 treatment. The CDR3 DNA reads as TGCGCCAGCAGCCAAGGATGGGACAGGGGGCCTGGAGAGACCCAGTACTTC. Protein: CASSQGWDRGPGETQYF.